This T cell receptor beta chain was sequenced during a study of CD8+ T cells in alopecia areata. Study-level background: Those treated were given oral tofacitinib at 5 to 10 mg twice daily.

Extracted RNA was reverse transcribed, and the resulting cDNA served as sequencing template. Profiled with immunoSEQ multiplex PCR; TCRdb holds only in-frame clones, not every one. This table has 200,000 or so clones, less than 45% appearing once. Germline trimming cut 3 bases from V and 3 bases from J; bases unmatched to any gene: 11. The CDR3 covers 18 residues. CDR1 is SGHVS, CDR2 FQNEAQ, per germline. This clone was recorded only once. Sample treatment: oral pan-JAK inhibitor, 5-10 mg twice daily. The rearrangement uses TRBV7-8 and TRBJ2-5; TRBD2 aligns across 12 bases. Sequences were derived from CD4+ T cells sorted from blood, sampled around week 37, from a patient treated with tofacitinib. This clonotype was obtained from a human donor with alopecia areata. CDR3 DNA sequence: TGTGCCAGCAGCTTTCGTCATACGTGGACTAGCGGGAAAGAGACCCAGTACTTC. It is translated as CASSFRHTWTSGKETQYF.